This TCR beta chain was sequenced for a study of PD-L1 blockade in urothelial cancer. Overall study context: Patients' prior chemotherapy regimens numbered 0 to 3. Treatment start was followed by blood analysis at 3 weeks (second dose) and again at 6 weeks. Blood gave a median approximately 130,000 T cells.

Generated by immunoSEQ multiplex PCR, the TCRdb table keeps only in-frame clones and is missing some. The sample yields about 38,000 clones, 70% to 90% seen once. Germline CDR1 and CDR2: MGHRA and YSYEKL. This CDR3 comprises 14 residues. The germline V and J ends were trimmed by 1 base and 7 bases, with 14 bases remaining between them. Noted time point: pretreatment peripheral blood. The patients had locally advanced or metastatic urothelial carcinoma. This chain joins TRBV4-1 and TRBJ2-7; possible D gene TRBD2, 6 bases. The input for sequencing was PBMCs, taken around atezolizumab (anti-PD-L1) treatment. This receptor was taken from a man of 80 years or more with urothelial cancer. CDR3 sequence: CASSQAGLGGEQYF. The CDR3 DNA follows: TGCGCCAGCAGCCAAGCGGGACTCGGCGGGGAGCAGTACTTC.